These 26 T cell receptor beta chains originate from one sample sequenced in a study of blood T cells in healthy people across ages. Then a second PCR, running roughly 7 to 11 cycles, was carried out with a sample-barcoded 5' primer and a J-beta primer mix. One entry per CDR3 protein results from TCRdb running MiXCR on the 5' RACE reads. The sample lists about 1.8 million distinct CDR3 sequences, less than 50% occurring once. Sequenced input: blood. These receptors were taken from a woman aged 35 to 49 in good health.

The rearrangement uses TRBV24-1 and TRBJ2-5; 7 bases align to TRBD1. CDR3 size: 15 residues. Trimming removed 0 bases from V and 3 bases from J; junction bases left unmatched: 3. Per germline, CDR1 KGHDR and CDR2 SFDVKD. CDR3 nucleotide sequence: TGTGCCACCAGTGATTTGAAGGGACAGAAAGAGACCCAGTACTTC. Translating it yields CATSDLKGQKETQYF.

This rearrangement joins TRBV4-3 to TRBJ2-5; possible D gene TRBD2, 7 bases. This CDR3 comprises 15 residues. Germline-derived CDR1 and CDR2 are LGHNA and YSLEER. Trimming shortened V by 1 base and J by 4 bases, and 13 bases separated the two germline ends. Here the CDR3 reads CASSQVVRGPETQYF. CDR3 coding DNA: TGCGCCAGCAGCCAAGTGGTGCGGGGGCCAGAGACCCAGTACTTC.

A single count supports this clonotype. V is TRBV25-1 and J is TRBJ2-3; TRBD2 matches at 10 bases. Germline-derived CDR1 and CDR2 are MGHDK and SYGVNS. There are 17 residues in the CDR3. With V trimmed by 1 base and J by 4 bases, 8 bases remained unmatched. This CDR3 reads CASSEWLASGGADTQYF. The CDR3 DNA follows: TGTGCCAGCAGTGAATGGTTGGCTAGCGGGGGAGCAGATACGCAGTATTTT.

J is TRBJ2-2 and V is TRBV10-3, with 7 nucleotides matching TRBD1. The CDR3 contains 14 residues. The germline V gene has CDR1 ENHRY and CDR2 SYGVKD. The V segment lost 6 bases and the J segment 6 bases; nucleotides outside the gene matches: 7. The CDR3 bases are TGTGCCATCAGGGGCGGACAGGAATCCGGGGAGCTGTTTTTT. As protein: CAIRGGQESGELFF.

The chain uses TRBV5-6 and TRBJ2-1; TRBD1 agrees at 7 bases. Germline trimming cut 0 bases from V and 2 bases from J; bases unmatched to any gene: 5. The CDR3 is 16 residues long. Per germline, CDR1 SGHDT and CDR2 YYEEEE. The CDR3 bases are TGTGCCAGCAGCTTGGGGGTGACAGGGCCCTACAATGAGCAGTTCTTC. This translates into CASSLGVTGPYNEQFF. Variable domain in full (rest from reference TRBV5-6 and TRBJ2-1): DAGVTQSPTHLIKTRGQQVTLRCSPKSGHDTVSWYQQALGQGPQFIFQYYEEEERQRGNFPDRFSGHQFPNYSSELNVNALLLGDSALYLCASSLGVTGPYNEQFFGPGTRLTVL.

The J gene is TRBJ1-2, the V gene TRBV28; D is undetermined. The V gene lost 5 bases and the J gene lost 4 bases, with 11 bases spanning the gap. This CDR3 has 13 residues. In germline, CDR1 is MDHEN, CDR2 SYDVKM. The chain's CDR3 is CASSLQSIYGYTF. The CDR3 DNA is TGTGCCAGCAGTCTTCAGAGTATCTATGGCTACACCTTC.

The J gene is TRBJ2-7, the V gene TRBV5-1, with 9 bases aligning to TRBD1. The CDR3 has 15 amino acids. Losses at the gene ends were 5 bases for V and 4 bases for J; bases not matched to a gene: 10. CDR1 and CDR2 from the germline V gene are SGHRS and YFSETQ. Here the CDR3 DNA reads TGCGCCAGCAGAGCCCAGACAGGGGGGAGGTACGAGCAGTACTTC. Encoded protein: CASRAQTGGRYEQYF.

The gene calls are TRBV7-2 and TRBJ2-3, with 7 bases lining up with TRBD1. V gave up 3 bases and J gave up 6 bases; unmatched junction bases: 9. The germline V gene encodes CDR1 SGHTA and CDR2 FQGNSA. The CDR3 covers 15 residues. CDR3 nucleotides: TGTGCCAGCAGCTTCGGGGACAGCCCCTCCGATACGCAGTATTTT. Translated, it gives CASSFGDSPSDTQYF.

This clonotype was seen more than once but under ten times. This chain uses TRBV4-2 with TRBJ2-3; D remains unclear. This CDR3 has 14 residues. The germline CDR1 and CDR2 sequences are LGHNA and YNFKEQ. Trimming removed 1 base from V and 4 bases from J, with 9 bases in between. The CDR3 loop reads CASSQVMESDTQYF. For the CDR3, the DNA is TGTGCCAGCAGCCAAGTGATGGAGTCAGATACGCAGTATTTT.

CDR3 protein: CASSWRGVPTDTQYF. DNA of the CDR3: TGTGCCAGCAGTTGGCGGGGGGTGCCCACAGATACGCAGTATTTT. The chain recombines TRBV6-5 with TRBJ2-3; 8 positions agree with TRBD2. Trimming removed 4 bases from V and 2 bases from J; junction bases left unmatched: 5. CDR1 and CDR2 from the germline V gene are MNHEY and SVGAGI. The CDR3 sequence is 15 residues long.

The genes are TRBV20-1 and TRBJ1-4, with D uncertain. Germline assignment: CDR1 DFQATT and CDR2 SNEGSKA (reference sequence). This CDR3 region has 14 residues. Trimming shortened V by 6 bases and J by 7 bases, and 18 bases separated the two germline ends. The CDR3 is CSAPVRLTSEKLFF. The CDR3 DNA reads TGCAGTGCACCCGTGAGGCTGACGAGTGAAAAACTGTTTTTT.

This chain uses TRBV20-1 with TRBJ2-1; 7 bases map to TRBD1. The length of the CDR3 is 15 residues. V dropped 2 bases and J dropped 7; count of bases not matched to a gene: 11. Germline V gene data show CDR1 as DFQATT and CDR2 as SNEGSKA (reference sequence). The CDR3 nucleotides are TGCAGTGCTAGACCTCCCAGGGGGACACGGAATGAGCAGTTCTTC. Its protein is CSARPPRGTRNEQFF.

J is TRBJ1-1 and V is TRBV7-2; 8 positions agree with TRBD1. Germline V gene lookup returns CDR1 SGHTA and CDR2 FQGNSA. The CDR3 is made up of 16 amino acids. J was trimmed by 2 bases and V by 5 bases; bases with no gene match: 10. CDR3 sequence (DNA): TGTGCCAGCAGCCCGCGCCAGGGGGCTGTAAACACTGAAGCTTTCTTT. Its protein is CASSPRQGAVNTEAFF.

The sample holds a few counts of this clonotype. The CDR3 DNA reads as TGTGCCAGCAGTGTGACTGGTGGAATGACGCAGTATTTT. It encodes CASSVTGGMTQYF. This sequence joins TRBV6-2 or TRBV6-3 and TRBJ2-3, with D uncertain. CDR3 length equals 13 residues. The germline CDR1 and CDR2 sequences are MNHEY and SVGEGT. V gave up 5 bases and J gave up 9 bases, with 15 bases separating them.

The chain combines TRBV6-2 or TRBV6-3 with TRBJ2-7; 11 nucleotides agree with TRBD2. Germline lookup yields CDR1 MNHEY and CDR2 SVGEGT. This CDR3 contains 14 residues. The V segment lost 6 bases and the J segment 4 bases; nucleotides outside the gene matches: 5. CDR3 DNA: TGTGCCAGCAGGCCGGGACTAGCGGTATACGAGCAGTACTTC. Translating gives CASRPGLAVYEQYF.

The chain has TRBV5-6 and TRBJ1-2; 7 nucleotides match TRBD1. The CDR3 is 13 residues long. The germline gives CDR1 SGHDT, CDR2 YYEEEE. Trimming at V came to 4 bases and at J to 7 bases, leaving 7 bases not matched to a gene. The CDR3 DNA reads TGTGCCAGCAGCGCCGGGACAGACCCTGGCTACACCTTC. It codes for CASSAGTDPGYTF.

This clonotype has only a few counts. This chain connects TRBV9 to TRBJ1-1; D remains ambiguous. The germline CDR1 and CDR2 sequences are SGDLS and YYNGEE. The CDR3 is 9 residues long. The V end was cut by 7 bases, the J end by 11 bases, with 9 bases between. CDR3 sequence (DNA): TGTGCCAGCGGTTCCCCCGCTTTCTTT. Its protein is CASGSPAFF.

On this clonotype: Germline is not matched at one junction end, which may reflect a read error. J is TRBJ2-3 and V is TRBV20-1; tentative D call: TRBD1 (5 bases). Germline CDR1 reads DFQATT; CDR2 reads SNEGSKA (reference sequence). CDR3 length: 14 amino acids. The CDR3 loop reads CSVRDQRGTGTQYF. CDR3 nucleotide sequence: TGCAGTGTTAGAGATCAAAGGGGCACGGGTACGCAGTATTTT.

The chain is built from TRBV20-1 and TRBJ1-2, with TRBD1 as a possible D gene (5 bases). CDR1 and CDR2 (germline): DFQATT, SNEGSKA (reference sequence). The CDR3 spans 14 residues. Between the trimmed V and J ends, which lost 0 bases and 2 bases, there was a span of 10 bases. Here the CDR3 DNA reads TGCAGTGCTAGAGATCCAGGGACGAACTATGGCTACACCTTC. Amino acid sequence: CSARDPGTNYGYTF.

The chain links TRBV20-1 to TRBJ2-1, with 10 bases fitting TRBD2. V gave up 5 bases and J gave up 1 base; unmatched junction bases: 8. Germline V gene lookup returns CDR1 DFQATT and CDR2 SNEGSKA (reference sequence). This CDR3 is 16 amino acids long. The CDR3 region has the DNA TGCAGTGCTGACATCAGCGGGGGGGCGTCCTACAATGAGCAGTTCTTC. Its translation: CSADISGGASYNEQFF.

This clonotype was seen more than once but under ten times. This sequence joins TRBV20-1 and TRBJ2-3; 8 bases are a match to TRBD1. V lost 0 bases and J lost 2; bases outside the gene matches: 4. CDR3 length: 15 residues. Germline V gives CDR1 DFQATT, CDR2 SNEGSKA (reference sequence). The CDR3: CSARDDRGNTDTQYF. CDR3 nucleotides: TGCAGTGCTAGAGATGACAGGGGAAACACAGATACGCAGTATTTT.

The table lists this clonotype with a count of one. CDR3 in amino acids: CASSQEYSYEDEKLFF. CDR3 coding DNA: TGTGCCAGCAGCCAAGAATACAGTTATGAAGATGAAAAACTGTTTTTT. This chain uses TRBV3-1 with TRBJ1-4; D call uncertain. This CDR3 has 16 residues. Per germline, CDR1 LGHDT and CDR2 YNNKEL (reference sequence). V gave up 0 bases and J gave up 6 bases, with 14 bases separating them. The complete variable domain, with remaining parts taken from reference TRBV3-1 and TRBJ1-4, reads DTAVSQTPKYLVTQMGNDKSIKCEQNLGHDTMYWYKQDSKKFLKIMFSYNNKELIINETVPNRFSPKSPDKAHLNLHINSLELGDSAVYFCASSQEYSYEDEKLFFGSGTQLSVL.

CDR3 coding DNA: TGCAGTGCCACGGACAACTCCTACGAGCAGTACTTC. Its translation: CSATDNSYEQYF. V and J are TRBV20-1 and TRBJ2-7; the D gene is possibly TRBD1 (5 bases). The CDR3 length is 12 residues. The germline gives CDR1 DFQATT, CDR2 SNEGSKA (reference sequence). V was trimmed by 6 bases and J by 0 bases, leaving 9 bases between them.

The rearrangement links TRBV4-1 to TRBJ1-2; D not resolved. The CDR3 runs 14 residues. The V gene's germline CDR1 is MGHRA and CDR2 YSYEKL. V was trimmed by 1 base and J by 4 bases, leaving 10 bases between them. The CDR3 protein is CASSQAVGFYGYTF. DNA for the CDR3: TGCGCCAGCAGCCAAGCGGTCGGCTTCTATGGCTACACCTTC.

The rearrangement links TRBV9 to TRBJ2-1; TRBD2 matches 7 bases. Germline V gives CDR1 SGDLS, CDR2 YYNGEE. The ends lost 2 bases at V and 1 base at J; junction bases unmatched: 6. This CDR3 region has 16 residues. The CDR3 is CASSVSTSSSYNEQFF. DNA of the CDR3: TGTGCCAGCAGCGTTTCGACTAGCTCATCCTACAATGAGCAGTTCTTC.

This clonotype was seen a few times. The rearrangement joins TRBV7-2 to TRBJ2-5; 8 bases are a match to TRBD2. Unmatched junction bases numbered 10, after V lost 5 bases and J lost 5 bases. Looked up from germline, CDR1 is SGHTA and CDR2 is FQGNSA. The CDR3 runs to 15 residues. The DNA of the CDR3 is TGTGCCAGCAGCCCTATAGGGCCGGGAGGGGAGACCCAGTACTTC. It codes for CASSPIGPGGETQYF.